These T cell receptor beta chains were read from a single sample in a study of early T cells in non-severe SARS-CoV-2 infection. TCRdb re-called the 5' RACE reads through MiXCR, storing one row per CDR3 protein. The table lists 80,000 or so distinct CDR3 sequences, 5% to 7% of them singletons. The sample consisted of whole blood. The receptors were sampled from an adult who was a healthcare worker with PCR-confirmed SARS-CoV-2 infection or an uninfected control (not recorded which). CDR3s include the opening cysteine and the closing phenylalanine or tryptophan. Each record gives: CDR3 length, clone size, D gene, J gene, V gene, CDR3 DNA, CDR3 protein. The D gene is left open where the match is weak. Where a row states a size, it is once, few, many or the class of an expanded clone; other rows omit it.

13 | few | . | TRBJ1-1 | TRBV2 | TGTGCCAGCAGGGAGAGACCGTGGTATGAAGCTTTCTTT | CASRERPWYEAFF
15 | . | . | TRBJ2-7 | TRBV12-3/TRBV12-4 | TGTGCCAGCAGTGCGGAGGGGGGTCTGATCTACGAGCAGTACTTC | CASSAEGGLIYEQYF
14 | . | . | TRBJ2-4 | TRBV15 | TGTGCCACCAGAAGAGGGTCCAGCAAAAACATTCAGTACTTC | CATRRGSSKNIQYF
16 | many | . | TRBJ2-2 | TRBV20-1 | TGCAGTGCTCGCCTCTCAGGGGGAGGTGTCACCGGGGAGCTGTTTTTT | CSARLSGGGVTGELFF
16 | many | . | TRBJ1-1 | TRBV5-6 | TGTGCCAGCAGCTTGTGGGGGGATACGTTGAACACTGAAGCTTTCTTT | CASSLWGDTLNTEAFF
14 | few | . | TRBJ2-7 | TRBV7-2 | TGTGCCAGCAGCCCCGACGGGATAGGCTACGAGCAGTACTTC | CASSPDGIGYEQYF
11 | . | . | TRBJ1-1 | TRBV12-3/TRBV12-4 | TGTGCCAGCAGTTTGAAGGTGGTGGCTTTCTTT | CASSLKVVAFF
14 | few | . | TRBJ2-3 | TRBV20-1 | TGCAGTGCTAGAGATTCCTTCGGCACAGATACGCAGTATTTT | CSARDSFGTDTQYF
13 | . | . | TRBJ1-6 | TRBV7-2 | TGTGCCAGCAGCTTAAAAGCTAATTCACCCCTCCACTTT | CASSLKANSPLHF
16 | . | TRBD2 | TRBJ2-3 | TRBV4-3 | TGCGCCAGCAGCCGCCAGACTAGCGGGAGCACAGATACGCAGTATTTT | CASSRQTSGSTDTQYF
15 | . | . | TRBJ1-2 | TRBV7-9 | TGTGCCAGCAGCTTATTAGGGAGTGGAGACTATGGCTACACCTTC | CASSLLGSGDYGYTF
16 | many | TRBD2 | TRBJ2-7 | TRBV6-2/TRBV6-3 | TGTGCCAGCAGCTGGACTAGCGGGGATATTTCCCACGAGCAGTACTTC | CASSWTSGDISHEQYF
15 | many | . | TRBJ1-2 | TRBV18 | TGTGCCAGCTCAACTCAGGGGTACGGGAACTATGGCTACACCTTC | CASSTQGYGNYGYTF
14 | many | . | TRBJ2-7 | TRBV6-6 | TGTGCCAGCAGTTCCGACGGAAGGGTCGGCGAGCAGTACTTC | CASSSDGRVGEQYF
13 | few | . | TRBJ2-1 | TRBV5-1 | TGCGCCAGCAGCTTGATCGAGGGCAATGAGCAGTTCTTC | CASSLIEGNEQFF
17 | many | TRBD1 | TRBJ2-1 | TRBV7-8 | TGTGCCAGCAGCCCTGACGGGGTACAGGGGTTAAGGAATGAGCAGTTCTTC | CASSPDGVQGLRNEQFF
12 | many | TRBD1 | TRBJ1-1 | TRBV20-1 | TGCAGTGCCCGGGACAGGGGACCTGAAGCTTTCTTT | CSARDRGPEAFF